One and the same sample provided the 25 T cell receptor beta chains below, sequenced in a study of blood T cell repertoires in COVID-19. Profiled with immunoSEQ multiplex PCR; TCRdb holds only in-frame clones, not every one. The table lists under 200,000 clones, approximately 91% of them singletons. The sample was peripheral blood. These receptors all come from a man younger than 30 with COVID-19, enrolled during active disease.

Remarks on this clone: A read error may produce the germline difference seen at one junction end. The chain couples TRBV5-6 to TRBJ1-4, with 9 bases aligning to TRBD1. Per germline, CDR1 SGHDT and CDR2 YYEEEE. The CDR3 has 16 residues. CDR3 region: CASSPWTGVDSEKLLF. DNA of the CDR3: TGTGCCAGCAGCCCCTGGACAGGGGTGGATAGCGAAAAACTGCTTTTT. The variable domain in full, completed from reference TRBV5-6 and TRBJ1-4, reads DAGVTQSPTHLIKTRGQQVTLRCSPKSGHDTVSWYQQALGQGPQFIFQYYEEEERQRGNFPDRFSGHQFPNYSSELNVNALLLGDSALYLCASSPWTGVDSEKLLFGSGTQLSVL.

This clone came up once. The V gene is TRBV11-2, the J gene TRBJ2-7, with D perhaps TRBD2 (6 bases). This CDR3 comprises 15 residues. V was clipped by 1 base and J by 0 bases, with 10 bases between them. Germline V lookup: CDR1 SGHAT, CDR2 FQNNGV. Here the CDR3 reads CASSLGVGSSYEQYF. The DNA of the CDR3 is TGTGCCAGCAGCTTAGGAGTCGGGAGCTCCTACGAGCAGTACTTC.

The genes are TRBV15 and TRBJ2-1; D gene unclear. Germline V gene lookup returns CDR1 LNHNV and CDR2 YYDKDF (reference sequence). The length of the CDR3 is 15 residues. V was trimmed by 0 bases and J by 7 bases, leaving 13 bases between them. In DNA form, the CDR3 reads TGTGCCACCAGCAGAGATCCTACGACAAGTAATGAGCAGTTCTTC. This codes for CATSRDPTTSNEQFF.

This chain connects TRBV6-2 or TRBV6-3 to TRBJ2-1; TRBD2 matches 8 bases. The CDR3 has 18 amino acids. After removal of 2 bases from V and 10 bases from J, the junction contained 19 bases not matched to a gene. Germline V gene lookup returns CDR1 MNHEY and CDR2 SVGEGT. The CDR3 reads CASSYPDRTSFFSWEQFF. In nucleotides, the CDR3 is TGTGCCAGCAGTTACCCTGATAGGACTAGCTTTTTTTCCTGGGAGCAGTTCTTC.

The rearrangement links TRBV7-9 to TRBJ1-2; 7 nucleotides match TRBD1. Unmatched junction bases numbered 7, after V lost 8 bases and J lost 4 bases. Germline assignment: CDR1 SEHNR and CDR2 FQNEAQ (reference sequence). This CDR3 spans 13 amino acids. The CDR3 nucleotides are TGTGCCAGCGGAGGGGGCGACCTCTATGGCTACACCTTC. It encodes CASGGGDLYGYTF.

The chain carries TRBV20-1 and TRBJ1-2; D ambiguous. The CDR3 has 11 amino acids. Germline CDR1 and CDR2: DFQATT and SNEGSKA (reference sequence). V lost 1 base, J lost 5 bases, and 5 bases lay in between. For the CDR3, the DNA is TGCAGTGCTAGAGCCCAATATGGCTACACCTTC. This encodes CSARAQYGYTF.

The chain couples TRBV19 to TRBJ2-3; 7 positions agree with TRBD1. J lost 0 bases, V lost 7 bases, and 4 bases had no gene match. This CDR3 contains 14 residues. Per the germline V gene, CDR1 is LNHDA and CDR2 is SQIVND (reference sequence). The CDR3 nucleotides are TGTGCCAGTACCTGGGACAGAAGCACAGATACGCAGTATTTT. Translating gives CASTWDRSTDTQYF.

The V gene is TRBV15, the J gene TRBJ1-4, with 9 positions matching TRBD1. Germline V gene lookup returns CDR1 LNHNV and CDR2 YYDKDF (reference sequence). V dropped 1 base and J dropped 8; count of bases not matched to a gene: 8. The CDR3 is 16 residues long. CDR3 residues: CATSRVPGQGGEKLFF. The DNA for the CDR3 is TGTGCCACCAGCAGAGTTCCGGGACAGGGAGGAGAAAAACTGTTTTTT.

The chain couples TRBV30 to TRBJ1-2, with D uncertain. This CDR3 has 15 residues. Germline V gene data show CDR1 as GTSNPN and CDR2 as SVGIG (reference sequence). Deletions cut 2 bases from V and 3 bases from J, with 16 bases between. CDR3 DNA sequence: TGTGCCTGGAGTAAAGGAGGATGGACCCACTATGGCTACACCTTC. This sequence encodes CAWSKGGWTHYGYTF.

This chain links TRBV7-9 with TRBJ2-1; TRBD2 matches at 7 bases. From germline, CDR1 is SEHNR and CDR2 FQNEAQ (reference sequence). The V gene end was trimmed by 5 bases and the J gene end by 1 base; junction bases not matched to a gene: 11. CDR3 length: 17 residues. For the CDR3, the DNA is TGTGCCAGCAGCCTGGCGGTTACTAGCGCTTCCTACAATGAGCAGTTCTTC. It translates to CASSLAVTSASYNEQFF.

This clone was seen just once. The chain joins TRBV28 to TRBJ1-1, with no clear D. This CDR3 contains 14 residues. The V and J ends lost 7 bases and 2 bases respectively, with 14 bases between them. Germline CDR1 MDHEN, CDR2 SYDVKM. The CDR3 region is CASTLRGINTEAFF. The CDR3 DNA reads as TGTGCCAGCACTCTGAGAGGGATTAACACTGAAGCTTTCTTT. Variable domain in full (rest from reference TRBV28 and TRBJ1-1): DVKVTQSSRYLVKRTGEKVFLECVQDMDHENMFWYRQDPGLGLRLIYFSYDVKMKEKGDIPEGYSVSREKKERFSLILESASTNQTSMYLCASTLRGINTEAFFGQGTRLTVV.

V is TRBV9 and J is TRBJ1-1; D not resolved. V shed 0 bases and J shed 5 bases, with 14 bases lying between them. Germline V gene lookup returns CDR1 SGDLS and CDR2 YYNGEE. This CDR3 is built from 15 residues. The CDR3 nucleotides are TGTGCCAGCAGCGTAGGACCGGGGAGTCGGACTGAAGCTTTCTTT. Translation gives CASSVGPGSRTEAFF.

This clone was seen once. J is TRBJ2-7 and V is TRBV30; D gene uncertain. From germline, CDR1 is GTSNPN and CDR2 SVGIG (reference sequence). V was cut by 5 bases and J by 6 bases, with 17 bases left in between. The CDR3 spans 13 residues. The CDR3 sequence: CAWGNLAASEQYF. The CDR3 DNA is TGTGCCTGGGGTAACTTGGCGGCCTCCGAGCAGTACTTC.

Details on this clone: At one end, the junction sequence differs from germline, possibly due to a read error. The chain recombines TRBV18 with TRBJ2-7, with 9 bases that match TRBD2. Per germline, CDR1 KGHSH and CDR2 LQKENI. The CDR3 is 15 amino acids. CDR3 nucleotide sequence: TGTGCCGGCTCACCAAGCGGGAGGCAACCCTACGAGCAGTACTTC. It is translated as CAGSPSGRQPYEQYF.

The J gene is TRBJ2-3, the V gene TRBV19; no firm D call. Germline V gives CDR1 LNHDA, CDR2 SQIVND (reference sequence). The CDR3 extends over 13 amino acids. Trimming shortened V by 8 bases and J by 5 bases, and 14 bases separated the two germline ends. The CDR3 loop reads CASHAVGRDTQYF. The CDR3 nucleotides read TGTGCCAGTCATGCGGTGGGTCGAGATACGCAGTATTTT.

The V gene is TRBV6-5, the J gene TRBJ1-1, with 9 bases aligning to TRBD1. Germline V CDR1 and CDR2: MNHEY, SVGAGI. J gave up 5 bases and V 6 bases, and 7 bases lay outside the gene matches. This CDR3 contains 14 residues. The chain's CDR3 is CASSQTGGRTEAFF. The CDR3 region has the DNA TGTGCCAGCAGCCAAACAGGGGGCCGTACTGAAGCTTTCTTT.

The rearrangement links TRBV6-8 to TRBJ1-3; possible D gene TRBD1, 6 bases. This CDR3 contains 17 residues. Per the germline V gene, CDR1 is MNHGY and CDR2 is SAAAGT. Between the trimmed V and J ends, which lost 6 bases and 3 bases, there was a span of 21 bases. The CDR3 region has the DNA TGTGCCAGCAGGAGGGGTCAGGGGAAAAGAGGTGGAAACACCATATATTTT. Translated, it gives CASRRGQGKRGGNTIYF.

This clone was seen just once. V usage is TRBV5-4 and J usage is TRBJ2-2; 11 bases are a match to TRBD2. CDR3 size: 16 residues. With 3 bases clipped from V and 2 bases from J, the junction kept 3 bases outside the gene matches. From germline, CDR1 is SGHNT and CDR2 YYREEE (reference sequence). CDR3 sequence reads: CASSSLAGGNTGELFF. CDR3 in DNA: TGTGCCAGCAGCTCCCTAGCGGGAGGCAACACCGGGGAGCTGTTTTTT.

The chain is built from TRBV4-3 and TRBJ2-7, with D maybe TRBD2 (5 bases). CDR3 length equals 15 residues. Deletions cut 0 bases from V and 1 base from J, with 10 bases between. Looked up from germline, CDR1 is LGHNA and CDR2 is YSLEER. For the CDR3, the DNA is TGCGCCAGCAGCCAAGAAATAGGAGGTTCCTACGAGCAGTACTTC. Amino acids: CASSQEIGGSYEQYF.

V and J are TRBV27 and TRBJ1-4, with 7 bases matching TRBD1. This CDR3 region has 14 residues. J lost 7 bases, V lost 4 bases, and 6 bases had no gene match. CDR1 and CDR2 from the germline V gene are MNHEY and SMNVEV (reference sequence). The CDR3 DNA reads as TGTGCCAGCAGTTCCAGGGGGTTTAGTGAAAAACTGTTTTTT. Translating gives CASSSRGFSEKLFF.

The rearrangement links TRBV30 to TRBJ1-2, with TRBD1 matching 7 bases. V lost 3 bases to trimming and J lost 2 bases; unmatched junction nucleotides: 6. The CDR3 has 14 amino acids. Germline lookup yields CDR1 GTSNPN and CDR2 SVGIG (reference sequence). The CDR3 region is CAWSPDRANYGYTF. The CDR3 DNA follows: TGTGCCTGGAGCCCCGACAGGGCAAACTATGGCTACACCTTC. Looking up the rest from reference TRBV30 and TRBJ1-2 gives the full variable domain: SQTIHQWPATLVQPVGSPLSLECTVEGTSNPNLYWYRQAAGRGLQLLFYSVGIGQISSEVPQNLSASRPQDRQFILSSKKLLLSDSGFYLCAWSPDRANYGYTFGSGTRLTVV.

V usage is TRBV4-1 and J usage is TRBJ1-6; possibly TRBD1 for D (5 bases). Per the germline V gene, CDR1 is MGHRA and CDR2 is YSYEKL. This CDR3 region has 16 residues. V was trimmed by 4 bases and J by 2 bases, leaving 12 bases between them. The CDR3 is CASSPRLGAYNSPLHF. The CDR3 DNA reads as TGCGCCAGCAGCCCCCGACTAGGGGCCTATAATTCACCCCTCCACTTT.

Only a few counts were recorded for this clone. This chain uses TRBV21-1 with TRBJ2-5; the listed D gene, TRBD2, was not tested against the DNA. TRBV21-1 is noted as a pseudogene. CDR3 length: 21 amino acids. CDR3: CASSSRTSGRAEIGDQETQYF. The CDR3 bases are TGTGCCAGCAGCTCACGGACTAGCGGGAGGGCCGAGATCGGTGACCAAGAGACCCAGTACTTC.

V gene TRBV2 combines with J gene TRBJ2-7; TRBD1 is a possible D gene (6 bases). V was clipped by 7 bases and J by 2 bases, with 9 bases between them. The CDR3 loop spans 12 amino acids. Germline assignment: CDR1 SNHLY and CDR2 FYNNEI. As DNA, the CDR3 is TGTGCCAGCACAGGGGTCACCTACGAGCAGTACTTC. This codes for CASTGVTYEQYF.

Points on this clone: The same CDR3 arises from other DNA sequences in this sample as well. The chain links TRBV11-2 to TRBJ2-7; 11 nucleotides match TRBD1. V trimming: 5 bases; J trimming: 2 bases; junction bases outside the gene matches: 2. Germline CDR1 is SGHAT and CDR2 is FQNNGV. The CDR3 length is 14 residues. CDR3 region: CASSPGQGAYEQYF. As DNA, the CDR3 is TGTGCCAGCAGCCCGGGACAGGGGGCCTACGAGCAGTACTTC.